This T cell receptor beta chain was observed in a study of beta chain features in type 1 diabetes. Across the study: Examination covered around 98,000,000 sorted cells spanning all samples.

Points on this clone: Its antigen is unknown. Additional DNA sequences in this sample encode the identical CDR3.

Expressed TCRB transcripts were sequenced because the isolated RNA had all been reverse transcribed beforehand. Measured with immunoSEQ multiplex PCR; TCRdb has only the in-frame clones, and not every one. The sample has 500,000 to 650,000 clones; 12% are singletons. CDR3 length equals 14 residues. V dropped 5 bases and J dropped 0 bases, with 8 bases sitting between them. CDR1 is LNHDA and CDR2 is SQIVND in the germline V gene (reference sequence). Notes on the study in general: Patients with type 1 diabetes carried fewer insertions and had more deletions at their VDJ junctions. Among all four CD4+ subsets, Type 1 diabetes patients had TCRB CDR3s that were moderately but significantly shorter. There was a possibility that cDNA sequencing over-represented cells with high TCR expression.

The receptor was isolated from a young man with type 1 diabetes. This chain joins TRBV19 and TRBJ1-5; no clear D. The sequenced sample consisted of naive CD4+ T cells from blood. The CDR3 loop reads CASSPGHSNQPQHF. CDR3 in DNA: TGTGCCAGTAGTCCCGGCCATAGCAATCAGCCCCAGCATTTT.